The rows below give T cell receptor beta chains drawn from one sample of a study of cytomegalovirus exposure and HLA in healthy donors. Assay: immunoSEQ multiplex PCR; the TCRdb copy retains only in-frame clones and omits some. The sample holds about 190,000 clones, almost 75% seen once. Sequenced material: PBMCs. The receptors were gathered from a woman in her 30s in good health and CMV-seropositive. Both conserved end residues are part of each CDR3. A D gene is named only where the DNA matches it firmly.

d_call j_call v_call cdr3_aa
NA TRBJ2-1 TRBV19 CASSIAGIDEQFF
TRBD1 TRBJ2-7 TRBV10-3 CAISEDRVSEQYF
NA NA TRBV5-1 CASSLASGHYEQYF
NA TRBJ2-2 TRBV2 CASSISGNTGELFF
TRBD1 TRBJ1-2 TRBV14 CASSQDLRQGGYTF
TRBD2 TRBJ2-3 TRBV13 CASSLGGGGTDTQYF
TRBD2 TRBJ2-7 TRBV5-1 CASSFRSLAGTYEQYF
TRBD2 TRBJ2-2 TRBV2 CASSGTSGSDTGELFF
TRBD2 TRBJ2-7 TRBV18 CASSPFLREGPNEQYF
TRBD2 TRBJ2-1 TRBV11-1 CASSLSFAGGYNEQFF
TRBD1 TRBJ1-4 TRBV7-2 CASSVGQGREKLFF
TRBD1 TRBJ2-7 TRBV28 CASSLGRTGEDEQYF
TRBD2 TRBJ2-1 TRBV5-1 CASSLEASGKLNEQFF
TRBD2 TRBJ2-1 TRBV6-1 CASSLTSGSNEQFF
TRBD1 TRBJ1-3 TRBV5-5 CASKGQGGGNTIYF
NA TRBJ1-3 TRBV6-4 CAKHSSGNTIYF
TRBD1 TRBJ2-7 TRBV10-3 CANGDSSYEQYF
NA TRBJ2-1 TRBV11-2 CASSLLASGNEQFF
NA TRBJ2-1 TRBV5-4 CASSLGRDFYNEQFF
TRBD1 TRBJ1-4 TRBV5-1 CASSGRDRDVPLNEKLFF
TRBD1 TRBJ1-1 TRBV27 CASSSDRDRGRWTEAFF
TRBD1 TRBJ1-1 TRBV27 CASSLGTVNTEAFF
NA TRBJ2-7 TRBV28 CASLTTNRVYEQYF
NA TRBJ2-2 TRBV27 CASSFKNTGELFF
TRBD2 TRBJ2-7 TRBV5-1 CASSLPSLLGRGGEQYF
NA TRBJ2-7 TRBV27 CASSLSYGYEQYF
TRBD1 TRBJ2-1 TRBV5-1 CASSSRDRGVNEQFF
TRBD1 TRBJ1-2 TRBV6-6 CASSSRGLVYGYTF
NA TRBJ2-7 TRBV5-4 CASSLVPDEQYF
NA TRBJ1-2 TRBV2 CASSEGWLIYGYTF
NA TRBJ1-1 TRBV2 CASKGIEAFF
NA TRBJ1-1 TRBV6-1 CASRPPGNTEAFF
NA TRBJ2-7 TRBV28 CASSPGGGSLYEQYF
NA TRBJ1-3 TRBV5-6 CASSTGPGGNTIYF
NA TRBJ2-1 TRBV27 CASSFLRQRYNEQFF
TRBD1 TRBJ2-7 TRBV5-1 CASSLRPEGQVSYEQYF
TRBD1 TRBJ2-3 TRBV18 CASSPHGQGTDTQYF
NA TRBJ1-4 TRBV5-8 CASSPLQGHLNEKLFF
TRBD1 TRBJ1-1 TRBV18 CASSKTGGVGDEAFF
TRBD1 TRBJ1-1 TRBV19 CASSVTGVGTEAFF
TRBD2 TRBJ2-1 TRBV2 CASSEDKTAGSSYNEQFF
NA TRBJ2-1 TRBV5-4 CASSLPSFRSSQFF
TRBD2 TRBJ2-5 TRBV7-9 CASSSLAGGRRETQYF
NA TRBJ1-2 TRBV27 CASSLIGGNLNYGYTF
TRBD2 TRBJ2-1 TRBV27 CASSYGTSGKNEQFF
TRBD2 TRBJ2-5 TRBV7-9 CASSSRTSTQETQYF
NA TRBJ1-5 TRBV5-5 CASSLAAEGEPQHF
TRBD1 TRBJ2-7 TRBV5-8 CASSLEGQLSYEQYF
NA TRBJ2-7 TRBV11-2 CASSVDLAHEQYF
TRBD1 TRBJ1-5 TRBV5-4 CASSLAGQGNQPQHF
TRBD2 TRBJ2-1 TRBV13 CASSTGGLGKGEQFF
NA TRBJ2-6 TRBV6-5 CASSSRGGANVLTF
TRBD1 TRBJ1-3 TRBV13 CASSLQGTGNTIYF
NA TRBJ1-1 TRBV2 CAGWTGEGAMNTEAFF